These 22 T cell receptor beta chains originate from one sample sequenced in a study of Graves' ophthalmopathy and Graves' hyperthyroidism. Amplified TCR beta CDR3 regions were obtained using RNA transcripts as template. An opening RT-PCR round employed HTBI primers and preceded a second-round multiplex PCR. TCRdb re-called the multiplex PCR reads with MiXCR, one entry per CDR3 protein. In the table there are roughly 1.1 million distinct CDR3 sequences, about 35% of which are singletons. The sequenced material came from peripheral blood or thyroid tissue (not recorded which). These receptors were taken from an adult man with Graves' hyperthyroidism.

This clonotype was seen a few times. V usage is TRBV7-9 and J usage is TRBJ1-2, with D perhaps matching TRBD1 (5 bases). The V end lost 0 bases, the J end lost 3 bases, and 8 bases lay between the germline ends. The V gene's germline CDR1 is SEHNR and CDR2 FQNEAQ (reference sequence). CDR3 length: 14 amino acids. This CDR3 is CASSLALGHYGYTF. CDR3 bases: TGTGCCAGCAGCTTAGCGCTGGGACACTATGGCTACACCTTC.

In its sample, this clonotype was seen many times. The rearrangement uses TRBV10-3 and TRBJ1-6, with unresolved D. The CDR3 totals 13 residues. Germline CDR1 ENHRY, CDR2 SYGVKD. Trimming stripped 8 bases from V and 12 bases from J, with 17 bases between. CDR3 bases: TGTGCCATCGGAGGTGACGGGTACAGACCCCTCCACTTT. Translation gives CAIGGDGYRPLHF.

This clonotype showed up many times. The chain joins TRBV5-1 to TRBJ1-3, with D uncertain. V lost 2 bases to trimming and J lost 0 bases, with 12 bases between them. CDR1 is SGHRS and CDR2 is YFSETQ in the germline V gene. The CDR3 length is 16 residues. CDR3 nucleotide sequence: TGCGCCAGCAGCTTTACCAGCACCAACTCTGGAAACACCATATATTTT. Its translation is CASSFTSTNSGNTIYF.

This chain joins TRBV29-1 and TRBJ1-4; the D is unclear. The CDR3 consists of 11 residues. Trimming took off 4 bases at V and 8 bases at J, with 8 bases between the two ends. The germline CDR1 and CDR2 sequences are SQVTM and ANQGSEA. CDR3 in amino acids: CSVGAGEKLFF. For the CDR3, the DNA is TGCAGCGTTGGGGCCGGAGAAAAACTGTTTTTT.

CDR3 protein: CSAQDRGPQHF. The CDR3 DNA reads TGCAGTGCACAAGACAGGGGGCCTCAGCATTTT. The J gene is TRBJ1-5, the V gene TRBV20-1; 10 nucleotides line up with TRBD1. Trimming cost V 6 bases and J 13 bases; bases outside gene matches: 6. This CDR3 is built from 11 residues. From germline, CDR1 is DFQATT and CDR2 SNEGSKA (reference sequence).

In its sample, this clonotype was seen many times. V is TRBV7-9 and J is TRBJ2-2; 7 bases fit TRBD2. Looked up from germline, CDR1 is SEHNR and CDR2 is FQNEAQ (reference sequence). The V segment lost 7 bases and the J segment 7 bases; nucleotides outside the gene matches: 6. This CDR3 has 13 amino acids. The CDR3 DNA follows: TGTGCCAGCAACCAACTAGCGCGCGGGGAGCTGTTTTTT. It codes for CASNQLARGELFF.

This clonotype was counted a single time. This chain connects TRBV29-1 to TRBJ2-1, with a weak D call TRBD2 (6 bases). Germline V gene data show CDR1 as SQVTM and CDR2 as ANQGSEA. V shed 8 bases and J shed 6 bases, with 14 bases lying between them. The CDR3 runs to 12 residues. The CDR3 loop reads CSSNLASNEQFF. Here the CDR3 DNA reads TGCAGCTCTAACCTAGCGAGCAATGAGCAGTTCTTC.

The chain is built from TRBV7-9 and TRBJ2-7, with D perhaps being TRBD1 or TRBD2 (5 bases each). Deletions cut 0 bases from V and 5 bases from J, with 23 bases between. Germline lookup yields CDR1 SEHNR and CDR2 FQNEAQ (reference sequence). CDR3 length: 18 residues. The DNA for the CDR3 is TGTGCCAGCAGCTTAGCGGCTCGGGGCAGCGTCAATCCTCACGAGCAGTACTTC. This gives the protein CASSLAARGSVNPHEQYF.

In this sample, this clonotype turned up many times. The chain recombines TRBV9 with TRBJ2-6; D remains unclear. The germline V and J ends were trimmed by 2 bases and 0 bases, with 6 bases remaining between them. CDR3 size: 15 residues. CDR1 is SGDLS, CDR2 YYNGEE, per germline. In DNA form, the CDR3 reads TGTGCCAGCAGCGTCCACCCCTCTGGGGCCAACGTCCTGACTTTC. Residues: CASSVHPSGANVLTF.

This chain links TRBV5-1 with TRBJ2-7; TRBD1 might be the D (5 bases). The V and J ends lost 1 base and 2 bases respectively, with 13 bases between them. This CDR3 contains 15 residues. CDR1 is SGHRS and CDR2 is YFSETQ in the germline V gene. The chain's CDR3 is CASSLFAGQTYEQYF. In DNA, the CDR3 is TGCGCCAGCAGCTTGTTTGCAGGGCAAACCTACGAGCAGTACTTC.

This clonotype was detected a few times. This chain connects TRBV7-9 to TRBJ2-7; a possible D gene is TRBD1 (7 bases). The germline V gene encodes CDR1 SEHNR and CDR2 FQNEAQ (reference sequence). The CDR3 runs to 18 residues. V was cut by 7 bases and J by 3 bases, with 28 bases left in between. The CDR3 loop reads CASTEMGGQRKFVYEQYF. DNA of the CDR3: TGTGCCAGCACCGAGATGGGGGGACAGAGAAAATTCGTCTACGAGCAGTACTTC.

The J gene is TRBJ1-5, the V gene TRBV29-1, with D possibly TRBD1 on 5 matching bases. Germline CDR1 is SQVTM and CDR2 is ANQGSEA. V lost 6 bases and J lost 6, with 12 bases in between. This CDR3 spans 12 amino acids. CDR3 nucleotides: TGCAGCGTGATGGGAAGGGGTCAGCCCCAGCATTTT. Its translation: CSVMGRGQPQHF. Based on the CDR3 plus reference TRBV29-1 and TRBJ1-5, the full variable domain is SAVISQKPSRDICQRGTSLTIQCQVDSQVTMMFWYRQQPGQSLTLIATANQGSEATYESGFVIDKFPISRPNLTFSTLTVSNMSPEDSSIYLCSVMGRGQPQHFGDGTRLSIL.

The chain uses TRBV28 and TRBJ2-7; 9 nucleotides align to TRBD1. CDR1 is MDHEN and CDR2 is SYDVKM in the germline V gene. The CDR3 has 15 residues. V dropped 6 bases and J dropped 4; count of bases not matched to a gene: 10. Here the CDR3 reads CASSQSGTGTYEQYF. The CDR3 DNA reads TGTGCCAGCAGCCAGTCCGGGACAGGGACTTACGAGCAGTACTTC.

This clonotype showed up just a few times. The gene calls are TRBV19 and TRBJ1-1; possible D gene TRBD1, 6 bases. V was shortened by 3 bases and J by 5 bases, with 13 bases between the two germline ends. The CDR3 covers 14 residues. Germline CDR1 and CDR2: LNHDA and SQIVND (reference sequence). The CDR3 DNA reads TGTGCCAGTAGTATCTGGGGGGCGCGGACTGAAGCTTTCTTT. Translation gives CASSIWGARTEAFF.

This clonotype was seen at least ten times. The rearrangement uses TRBV7-3 and TRBJ1-1; TRBD1 might be the D (6 bases). The germline V gene encodes CDR1 SGHTA and CDR2 FQGTGA. This CDR3 comprises 16 residues. V was cut by 4 bases and J by 4 bases, with 19 bases left in between. The CDR3 region is CASSSHGQGRSTEAFF. CDR3 sequence (DNA): TGTGCCAGCAGCTCCCATGGGCAGGGGAGGTCCACTGAAGCTTTCTTT.

This rearrangement joins TRBV2 to TRBJ2-5, with TRBD1 matching over 10 bases. Germline V gene sequence: CDR1 SNHLY, CDR2 FYNNEI. V lost 8 bases, J lost 1 base, and 7 bases stayed unmatched. The length of the CDR3 is 15 residues. CDR3 protein: CASPKDRGGQETQYF. As DNA, the CDR3 is TGTGCCAGCCCCAAGGACAGGGGGGGCCAAGAGACCCAGTACTTC. Filled out from reference TRBV2 and TRBJ2-5, the complete variable domain reads EPEVTQTPSHQVTQMGQEVILRCVPISNHLYFYWYRQILGQKVEFLVSFYNNEISEKSEIFDDQFSVERPDGSNFTLKIRSTKLEDSAMYFCASPKDRGGQETQYFGPGTRLLVL.

Ten or more counts support this clonotype. CDR3 sequence reads: CASSLGERDNQPQHF. CDR3 nucleotide sequence: TGCGCCAGCAGCTTGGGGGAGAGGGACAATCAGCCCCAGCATTTT. The chain employs TRBV5-1 and TRBJ1-5; unclear D gene. The CDR3 runs to 15 residues. The germline CDR1 and CDR2 sequences are SGHRS and YFSETQ. Trimming cost V 0 bases and J 3 bases, with 10 bases left between them.

The CDR3 spells CASSLGGRPPPIITRLRPQHF. In DNA form, the CDR3 reads TGTGCCAGCAGCTTAGGGGGGCGACCACCACCTATCATCACACGTCTTCGGCCCCAGCATTTT. The chain is built from TRBV11-2 and TRBJ1-5; D is perhaps TRBD1 (6 bases). V was shortened by 1 base and J by 9 bases, with 34 bases between the two germline ends. In germline, CDR1 is SGHAT, CDR2 FQNNGV. This CDR3 contains 21 residues.

This clonotype was counted at least ten times. V gene TRBV25-1 combines with J gene TRBJ2-7, with 8 positions matching TRBD1. CDR1 and CDR2 (germline): MGHDK, SYGVNS. The CDR3 consists of 14 residues. V gave up 3 bases and J gave up 4 bases; unmatched junction bases: 5. The CDR3 reads CASSETNRGYEQYF. CDR3 bases: TGTGCCAGCAGTGAGACCAACAGGGGGTACGAGCAGTACTTC.

Points on this clonotype: Its ends do not fully match the called genes, so a read error is possible. V gene TRBV7-9 combines with J gene TRBJ1-4; D is undetermined. Germline V gene sequence: CDR1 SEHNR, CDR2 FQNEAQ (reference sequence). The CDR3 extends over 16 amino acids. CDR3 in DNA: TGTGCCAGCAGCTTAGGGACTCTTGAGGGAAATGAAAAACTGCTTTTT. As protein: CASSLGTLEGNEKLLF.

This clonotype was counted ten times or more. The chain joins TRBV7-8 to TRBJ1-5; possible D gene TRBD1, 6 bases. Germline assignment: CDR1 SGHVS and CDR2 FQNEAQ. The CDR3 runs 16 residues. Trimming stripped 5 bases from V and 0 bases from J, with 14 bases between. In DNA, the CDR3 is TGTGCCAGCAGCCTAAGTACAGGGTATAGCAATCAGCCCCAGCATTTT. Its protein product is CASSLSTGYSNQPQHF.

This clonotype was recorded many times. The J gene is TRBJ2-5, the V gene TRBV5-6; 11 nucleotides match TRBD1. V dropped 6 bases and J dropped 5; count of bases not matched to a gene: 9. The CDR3 sequence is 15 residues long. Germline V gene lookup returns CDR1 SGHDT and CDR2 YYEEEE. In DNA form, the CDR3 reads TGTGCCAGCAACGGAGGGACAGGGGGTCGGGAGACCCAGTACTTC. Encoded protein: CASNGGTGGRETQYF.